This entry lists 13 T cell receptor beta chains sequenced from one sample in a study of response to subunit inactivated influenza vaccine. TCRdb reanalysed the RT-PCR reads using MiXCR and keeps one entry per CDR3 protein. The table has approximately 700,000 distinct CDR3 sequences, about 14% seen once. The sequenced sample was PBMCs from blood, obtained approximately 15 days before vaccination. The receptors were sampled from a man aged 50-60 years who received an inactivated influenza vaccine.

This clonotype was counted only a few times. This rearrangement joins TRBV5-1 to TRBJ2-1, with 9 bases identical to TRBD2. After removal of 6 bases from V and 5 bases from J, the junction contained 6 bases not matched to a gene. The CDR3 runs 14 residues. Per germline, CDR1 SGHRS and CDR2 YFSETQ. Written as DNA, the CDR3 is TGCGCCAGCAAAGGGACTAGCAACAACAATGAGCAGTTCTTC. Its translation: CASKGTSNNNEQFF.

This clonotype was seen many times. J is TRBJ2-7 and V is TRBV5-1; D may be TRBD2 (5 bases). With 1 base removed from V and 7 bases from J, the gap between germline ends came to 18 bases. The CDR3 runs to 15 residues. CDR1 and CDR2 (germline): SGHRS, YFSETQ. CDR3 coding DNA: TGCGCCAGCAGCTTGCGGACGGGGAGAGAGGAGGAGCAGTACTTC. It is translated as CASSLRTGREEEQYF.

This chain links TRBV21-1 with TRBJ2-1; the table names TRBD1, a call not compared with the DNA. TRBV21-1 corresponds to a pseudogene. The CDR3 extends over 15 amino acids. The CDR3 here is CASSKGQGRVYEQFF. In DNA, the CDR3 is TGTGCCAGCAGCAAAGGACAGGGGAGGGTCTATGAGCAGTTCTTC.

The chain employs TRBV5-1 and TRBJ2-3; D is unresolved. V lost 4 bases and J lost 0, with 9 bases in between. Germline V gene sequence: CDR1 SGHRS, CDR2 YFSETQ. The CDR3 is 14 amino acids. CDR3 residues: CASSHQSSTDTQYF. The CDR3 region has the DNA TGCGCCAGCAGCCATCAGTCTAGCACAGATACGCAGTATTTT.

The table lists this clonotype with a few counts. The chain recombines TRBV6-2 or TRBV6-3 with TRBJ2-1; 10 bases map to TRBD1. The V segment lost 6 bases and the J segment 8 bases; nucleotides outside the gene matches: 4. Germline CDR1 is MNHEY and CDR2 is SVGEGT. CDR3 length equals 13 residues. The CDR3 protein is CASRGTGAYEQFF. CDR3 bases: TGTGCCAGCAGGGGGACAGGGGCTTATGAGCAGTTCTTC.

This clonotype showed up just a few times. The rearrangement joins TRBV6-2 or TRBV6-3 to TRBJ2-2; 13 bases line up with TRBD2. The V segment lost 4 bases and the J segment 5 bases; nucleotides outside the gene matches: 7. The CDR3 is made up of 17 amino acids. CDR1 and CDR2 from the germline V gene are MNHEY and SVGEGT. CDR3 in amino acids: CASSSPGLAGDTGELFF. In DNA form, the CDR3 reads TGTGCCAGCAGTTCCCCCGGACTAGCGGGAGATACCGGGGAGCTGTTTTTT.

This sequence joins TRBV6-6 and TRBJ1-1; D gene unclear. V was clipped by 1 base and J by 4 bases, with 4 bases between them. CDR3 length: 12 residues. The germline V gene has CDR1 MNHNY and CDR2 SVGAGI (reference sequence). The CDR3 spells CASSYLGTEAFF. The CDR3 DNA reads TGTGCCAGCAGTTACTTAGGCACTGAAGCTTTCTTT.

In this sample, this clonotype turned up many times. The rearrangement uses TRBV5-1 and TRBJ2-3; D ambiguous. CDR3 length: 15 residues. Germline loops: CDR1 SGHRS, CDR2 YFSETQ. Trimming pared 0 bases from V and 2 bases from J, leaving 10 bases between. The CDR3 region is CASSLAFGFTDTQYF. The CDR3 nucleotides read TGCGCCAGCAGCTTGGCGTTCGGCTTCACAGATACGCAGTATTTT. Full variable domain (remainder filled in from reference TRBV5-1 and TRBJ2-3): KAGVTQTPRYLIKTRGQQVTLSCSPISGHRSVSWYQQTPGQGLQFLFEYFSETQRNKGNFPGRFSGRQFSNSRSEMNVSTLELGDSALYLCASSLAFGFTDTQYFGPGTRLTVL.

The chain recombines TRBV7-2 with TRBJ2-7; 7 nucleotides align to TRBD1. The length of the CDR3 is 15 residues. The J segment lost 1 base and the V segment lost 2 bases, leaving 5 bases of the junction unmatched. Germline CDR1 SGHTA, CDR2 FQGNSA. The chain's CDR3 is CASSLWDSPSYEQYF. As DNA, the CDR3 is TGTGCCAGCAGCTTATGGGACAGCCCATCCTACGAGCAGTACTTC.

The table lists this clonotype with a few counts. The CDR3 DNA sequence: TGTGCCAGCAGCCGAATGACTAGCGGAGCCTACAATGAGCAGTTCTTC. Its protein product is CASSRMTSGAYNEQFF. The V and J genes are TRBV14 and TRBJ2-1, with 9 bases lining up with TRBD2. The V gene end was trimmed by 4 bases and the J gene end by 2 bases; junction bases not matched to a gene: 6. The CDR3 is 16 amino acids. Germline CDR1 is SGHDN and CDR2 is FVKESK.

The chain has TRBV25-1 and TRBJ1-6; no clear D gene. With 1 base removed from V and 9 bases from J, the gap between germline ends came to 7 bases. The CDR3 is 13 residues long. Germline CDR1 MGHDK, CDR2 SYGVNS. The CDR3 DNA follows: TGTGCCAGCAGTGAATCCCCCCGTTCACCCCTCCACTTT. It yields the protein CASSESPRSPLHF.

This clonotype was observed a handful of times. The chain has TRBV20-1 and TRBJ1-4; maybe TRBD1 (5 bases). Between the trimmed V and J ends, which lost 4 bases and 3 bases, there was a span of 12 bases. This CDR3 has 14 residues. Germline V gene sequence: CDR1 DFQATT, CDR2 SNEGSKA (reference sequence). As DNA, the CDR3 is TGCAGTGCTACCCACCGACAGTCTAATGAAAAACTGTTTTTT. Protein product: CSATHRQSNEKLFF.

The genes are TRBV24-1 and TRBJ1-4; D is uncertain. Germline lookup yields CDR1 KGHDR and CDR2 SFDVKD. V lost 5 bases and J 2 bases, leaving 23 bases between the germline ends. There are 19 residues in the CDR3. The CDR3 is CATSGLPPGFSATNEKLFF. The DNA of the CDR3 is TGTGCCACCAGTGGCCTCCCCCCGGGATTCAGTGCGACTAATGAAAAACTGTTTTTT.